The next 23 T cell receptor beta chains were all read from a single sample in a study of cytomegalovirus exposure and HLA in healthy donors. The method was immunoSEQ multiplex PCR; TCRdb's version includes in-frame clones alone and lacks a portion of them. The data hold some 250,000 clones, with 90% observed a single time. What was sequenced was PBMCs. Receptor source: a woman aged 18-29 years in good health and CMV-seronegative.

The chain has TRBV4-3 and TRBJ1-2; D might be TRBD1 (5 bases). Germline values: CDR1 LGHNA, CDR2 YSLEER. This CDR3 contains 16 residues. V gave up 1 base and J gave up 7 bases, with 19 bases separating them. CDR3 sequence: CASSQAPLGGEGGYTF. The CDR3 DNA reads TGCGCCAGCAGCCAAGCTCCCCTTGGGGGGGAGGGTGGCTACACCTTC.

The V call is TRBV6-1, the J call TRBJ1-1; D remains ambiguous. The CDR3 totals 15 residues. Trimming cost V 6 bases and J 4 bases, with 18 bases left between them. From germline, CDR1 is MNHNS and CDR2 SASEGT. CDR3 sequence reads: CASSPGYTRGTEAFF. DNA of the CDR3: TGTGCCAGCAGCCCCGGATACACTCGGGGCACTGAAGCTTTCTTT.

This clone was seen a handful of times. The V and J genes are TRBV25-1 and TRBJ1-1; D is unclear. The V end was cut by 2 bases, the J end by 5 bases, with 9 bases between. CDR1 is MGHDK, CDR2 SYGVNS, per germline. The CDR3 runs to 13 residues. This CDR3 is CASSEGARTEAFF. The CDR3, as DNA: TGTGCCAGCAGTGAAGGAGCGAGGACTGAAGCTTTCTTT.

This CDR3 reads CASRTGRVTNEKLFF. CDR3 in DNA: TGTGCCAGCAGGACAGGGCGGGTAACTAATGAAAAACTGTTTTTT. This rearrangement joins TRBV6-5 to TRBJ1-4, with 7 bases aligning to TRBD1. CDR3 length: 15 residues. Germline V gene data show CDR1 as MNHEY and CDR2 as SVGAGI. After removal of 6 bases from V and 1 base from J, the junction contained 5 bases not matched to a gene.

The chain employs TRBV28 and TRBJ2-3; 8 bases agree with TRBD2. Looked up from germline, CDR1 is MDHEN and CDR2 is SYDVKM. The V gene end was trimmed by 3 bases and the J gene end by 5 bases; junction bases not matched to a gene: 10. This CDR3 is 16 amino acids long. In nucleotides, the CDR3 is TGTGCCAGCAGTTTTCAGCGGGGGACTCTTGGAGATACGCAGTATTTT. Its translation: CASSFQRGTLGDTQYF. Drawing the rest from reference TRBV28 and TRBJ2-3, the complete variable domain is DVKVTQSSRYLVKRTGEKVFLECVQDMDHENMFWYRQDPGLGLRLIYFSYDVKMKEKGDIPEGYSVSREKKERFSLILESASTNQTSMYLCASSFQRGTLGDTQYFGPGTRLTVL.

V is TRBV27 and J is TRBJ2-5; 7 bases line up with TRBD2. The V and J ends lost 8 bases and 5 bases, in that order; junction bases with no gene match: 11. Germline V lookup: CDR1 MNHEY, CDR2 SMNVEV (reference sequence). The CDR3 runs to 14 residues. The CDR3: CASSPSGWGETQYF. The DNA for the CDR3 is TGTGCCAGCTCCCCTAGCGGATGGGGGGAGACCCAGTACTTC.

The chain carries TRBV7-2 and TRBJ1-1, with D perhaps TRBD1 (5 bases). Trimming pared 3 bases from V and 5 bases from J, leaving 16 bases between. Germline V gives CDR1 SGHTA, CDR2 FQGNSA. CDR3 length equals 15 residues. CDR3 in amino acids: CASSLVGSRGTEAFF. As DNA, the CDR3 is TGTGCCAGCAGCTTGGTCGGCAGCCGGGGGACTGAAGCTTTCTTT.

This clone turned up a few times. V gene TRBV18 combines with J gene TRBJ2-6, with a possible D match to TRBD1 (6 bases). The CDR3 is made up of 15 amino acids. Germline values: CDR1 KGHSH, CDR2 LQKENI. V was clipped by 4 bases and J by 0 bases, with 7 bases between them. For the CDR3, the DNA is TGTGCCAGCTCACAGGGGGACTCTGGGGCCAACGTCCTGACTTTC. As protein: CASSQGDSGANVLTF.

The chain carries TRBV2 and TRBJ1-4; possibly TRBD1 for D (5 bases). This CDR3 contains 12 residues. Per the germline V gene, CDR1 is SNHLY and CDR2 is FYNNEI. Trimming stripped 4 bases from V and 7 bases from J, with 7 bases between. The CDR3 protein is CASSGQREKLFF. The CDR3 bases are TGTGCCAGCAGTGGACAGCGTGAAAAACTGTTTTTT.

V gene TRBV29-1 combines with J gene TRBJ2-3, with 8 bases lining up with TRBD2. This CDR3 region has 13 residues. Unmatched junction bases numbered 8, after V lost 6 bases and J lost 6 bases. Germline V gives CDR1 SQVTM, CDR2 ANQGSEA. This CDR3 reads CSVKAGEADTQYF. Written as DNA, the CDR3 is TGCAGCGTGAAAGCGGGGGAGGCGGATACGCAGTATTTT.

The rearrangement links TRBV6-5 to TRBJ1-5, with D perhaps TRBD1 (6 bases). The CDR3 runs 15 residues. V lost 5 bases and J 5 bases, leaving 16 bases between the germline ends. CDR1 is MNHEY and CDR2 is SVGAGI in the germline V gene. The CDR3 spells CASSPWGGADQPQHF. The CDR3 bases are TGTGCCAGCAGTCCCTGGGGGGGGGCCGATCAGCCCCAGCATTTT.

This sequence joins TRBV4-1 and TRBJ1-1; 7 nucleotides align to TRBD1. V lost 1 base to trimming and J lost 6 bases; unmatched junction nucleotides: 5. This CDR3 spans 14 amino acids. The germline V gene has CDR1 MGHRA and CDR2 YSYEKL. The CDR3 nucleotides are TGCGCCAGCAGCCAAGGAGCCGGGACAGCTGAAGCTTTCTTT. This codes for CASSQGAGTAEAFF.

The chain has TRBV27 and TRBJ1-6, with D possibly TRBD1 on 6 matching bases. CDR1 is MNHEY and CDR2 is SMNVEV in the germline V gene (reference sequence). The CDR3 is 14 amino acids. V was cut by 5 bases and J by 7 bases, with 12 bases left in between. CDR3 nucleotides: TGTGCCAGCAGTACCGGGACAAGAAATTCACCCCTCCACTTT. It translates to CASSTGTRNSPLHF.

The V gene is TRBV14, the J gene TRBJ2-5, with TRBD2 matching over 8 bases. With V trimmed by 5 bases and J by 1 base, 3 bases remained unmatched. In germline, CDR1 is SGHDN, CDR2 FVKESK. The CDR3 runs 14 residues. Written as DNA, the CDR3 is TGTGCCAGCAGCATCAGCGGGAGCCAAGAGACCCAGTACTTC. Amino acid sequence: CASSISGSQETQYF.

The chain's CDR3 is CASSFRTSALATDTQYF. The CDR3 region has the DNA TGTGCCAGCAGCTTTAGAACTAGCGCATTGGCTACAGATACGCAGTATTTT. This chain joins TRBV11-3 and TRBJ2-3; 7 bases align to TRBD2. CDR3 size: 17 residues. Germline V CDR1 and CDR2: SGHNT, YENEEA. The junction had 12 bases not matched to a gene; V was cut back by 3 bases and J by 3 bases.

Remarks on this clone: The sample holds other DNA sequences that translate to the same CDR3. The rearrangement joins TRBV5-1 to TRBJ1-1; possibly TRBD1 for D (5 bases). Germline CDR1 reads SGHRS; CDR2 reads YFSETQ. The germline V and J ends were trimmed by 1 base and 4 bases, with 11 bases remaining between them. The CDR3 is made up of 14 amino acids. In nucleotides, the CDR3 is TGCGCCAGCAGCTTGCCCGGGCAGGGCACTGAAGCTTTCTTT. It translates to CASSLPGQGTEAFF. Full variable domain (remainder filled in from reference TRBV5-1 and TRBJ1-1): KAGVTQTPRYLIKTRGQQVTLSCSPISGHRSVSWYQQTPGQGLQFLFEYFSETQRNKGNFPGRFSGRQFSNSRSEMNVSTLELGDSALYLCASSLPGQGTEAFFGQGTRLTVV.

The chain recombines TRBV5-1 with TRBJ2-7; 9 bases line up with TRBD2. J lost 2 bases, V lost 4 bases, and 4 bases had no gene match. The CDR3 has 14 amino acids. Germline V gene lookup returns CDR1 SGHRS and CDR2 YFSETQ. The CDR3 nucleotides are TGCGCCAGCAGCCTAGCGGGGACCGCCTACGAGCAGTACTTC. Amino acids: CASSLAGTAYEQYF.

This rearrangement joins TRBV9 to TRBJ1-3; 11 bases fit TRBD1. CDR1 and CDR2 (germline): SGDLS, YYNGEE. V lost 0 bases, J lost 9 bases, and 5 bases stayed unmatched. The CDR3 loop spans 15 amino acids. Here the CDR3 reads CASSVAGGQGGTIYF. The CDR3, as DNA: TGTGCCAGCAGCGTAGCAGGGGGACAGGGGGGCACCATATATTTT.

The chain has TRBV11-1 and TRBJ1-4, with D perhaps TRBD1 (6 bases). The V gene lost 5 bases and the J gene lost 7 bases, with 17 bases spanning the gap. The CDR3 loop spans 15 amino acids. Germline lookup yields CDR1 SGHAT and CDR2 FQDESV (reference sequence). CDR3 nucleotides: TGTGCCAGCAGCCCGGGGGGGCAAGTCGGTGAAAAACTGTTTTTT. Protein sequence: CASSPGGQVGEKLFF.

The V gene is TRBV5-1, the J gene TRBJ1-4; maybe TRBD1 (5 bases). The V gene's germline CDR1 is SGHRS and CDR2 YFSETQ. V was shortened by 4 bases and J by 4 bases, with 14 bases between the two germline ends. The CDR3 spans 15 residues. CDR3 bases: TGCGCCAGCAGCATGCGGGGGTCTGGTAATGAAAAACTGTTTTTT. Translation: CASSMRGSGNEKLFF.

The chain couples TRBV7-9 to TRBJ1-1; 7 nucleotides align to TRBD1. Germline V lookup: CDR1 SEHNR, CDR2 FQNEAQ (reference sequence). CDR3 size: 15 residues. Unmatched junction bases numbered 8, after V lost 2 bases and J lost 5 bases. The CDR3 DNA sequence: TGTGCCAGCAGCTTATACAGGGGTTTGTTGACTGAAGCTTTCTTT. It yields the protein CASSLYRGLLTEAFF.

This chain joins TRBV28 and TRBJ2-7; 9 nucleotides align to TRBD2. The CDR3 contains 14 residues. Germline V gene sequence: CDR1 MDHEN, CDR2 SYDVKM. The trim removed 3 bases at V and 4 bases at J, leaving 4 bases unmatched. CDR3 sequence (DNA): TGTGCCAGCAGTTTTAGCGGGGGACATTACGAGCAGTACTTC. Protein sequence: CASSFSGGHYEQYF.

The CDR3 is CASNTEIQETQYF. CDR3 sequence (DNA): TGCGCCAGTAATACAGAAATCCAAGAGACCCAGTACTTC. The J gene is TRBJ2-5, the V gene TRBV5-1; no clear D gene. This CDR3 comprises 13 residues. CDR1 SGHRS and CDR2 YFSETQ come from the germline V gene. V was trimmed by 8 bases and J by 1 base, leaving 12 bases between them.